This section outlines one TCR beta chain sequence together with its context. This entry comes from a study of cytomegalovirus exposure and HLA in healthy donors. Measured with immunoSEQ multiplex PCR; TCRdb has only the in-frame clones, and not every one. The sample holds some 340,000 clones, 87% seen once. This CDR3 region has 10 residues. Germline V gene sequence: CDR1 KGHSH, CDR2 LQKENI. V shed 9 bases, J shed 8 bases, and the junction held 1 base outside the gene matches. The clonotype originates from a woman in her 30s in good health and CMV-seropositive. The rearrangement links TRBV18 to TRBJ1-1, with TRBD1 matching over 9 bases. Sequenced sample: PBMCs. The CDR3 coding sequence is TGTGCCAGTGACAGGGGGGAAGCTTTCTTT. Protein sequence: CASDRGEAFF.